Sequencing of this TCR beta chain was carried out in a study of blood T cell repertoires in COVID-19. This CDR3 has 13 residues. Germline V gives CDR1 SGHTA, CDR2 FQGTGA. Trimming pared 2 bases from V and 5 bases from J, leaving 7 bases between. The assay was immunoSEQ multiplex PCR, and TCRdb's table has in-frame clones only and misses some. This repertoire shows some 200,000 clones, around 94% found once; its top ten account for 0.76%. The V call is TRBV7-3, the J call TRBJ1-5; D is unresolved. The sample consisted of peripheral blood. The TCR comes from a man under 40 with COVID-19, enrolled during active disease. This CDR3 is CASSLDRDQPQHF. CDR3 nucleotides: TGTGCCAGCAGCTTAGATCGGGATCAGCCCCAGCATTTT.